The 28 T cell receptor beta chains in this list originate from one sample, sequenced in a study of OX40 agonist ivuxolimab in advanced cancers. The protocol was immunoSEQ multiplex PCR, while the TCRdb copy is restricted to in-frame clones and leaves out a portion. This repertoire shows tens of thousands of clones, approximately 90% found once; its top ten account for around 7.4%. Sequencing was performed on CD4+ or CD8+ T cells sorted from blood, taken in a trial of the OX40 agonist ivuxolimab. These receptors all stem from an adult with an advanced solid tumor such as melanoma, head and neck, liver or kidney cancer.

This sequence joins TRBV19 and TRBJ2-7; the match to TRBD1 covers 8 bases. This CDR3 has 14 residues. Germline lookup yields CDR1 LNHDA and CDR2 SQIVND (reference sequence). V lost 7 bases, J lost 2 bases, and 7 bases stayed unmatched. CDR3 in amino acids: CASTAGTGTYEQYF. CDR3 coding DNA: TGTGCCAGTACCGCCGGGACAGGAACCTACGAGCAGTACTTC. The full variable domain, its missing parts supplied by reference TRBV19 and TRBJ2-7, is DGGITQSPKYLFRKEGQNVTLSCEQNLNHDAMYWYRQDPGQGLRLIYYSQIVNDFQKGDIAEGYSVSREKKESFPLTVTSAQKNPTAFYLCASTAGTGTYEQYFGPGTRLTVT.

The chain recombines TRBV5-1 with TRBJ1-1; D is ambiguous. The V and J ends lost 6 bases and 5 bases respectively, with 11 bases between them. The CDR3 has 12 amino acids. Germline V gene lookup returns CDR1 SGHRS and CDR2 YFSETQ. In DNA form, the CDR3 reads TGCGCCAGCAACATAGGAGGGACTGAAGCTTTCTTT. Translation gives CASNIGGTEAFF.

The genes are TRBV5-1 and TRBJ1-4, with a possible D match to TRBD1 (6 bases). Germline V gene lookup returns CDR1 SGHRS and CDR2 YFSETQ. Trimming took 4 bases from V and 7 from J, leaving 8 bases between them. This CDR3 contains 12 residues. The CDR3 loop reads CASSPDSEKLFF. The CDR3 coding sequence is TGCGCCAGCAGCCCGGACAGTGAAAAACTGTTTTTT.

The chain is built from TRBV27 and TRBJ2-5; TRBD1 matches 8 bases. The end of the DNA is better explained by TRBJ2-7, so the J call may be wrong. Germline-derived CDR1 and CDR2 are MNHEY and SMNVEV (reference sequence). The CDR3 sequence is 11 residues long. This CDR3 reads CASRTGYEQYF. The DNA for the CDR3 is TGTGCCAGCCGGACAGGGTACGAGCAGTACTTC.

As DNA, the CDR3 is TGTGCCACCAGTGGATCGGGAATCTCCTACGAGCAGTACTTC. It specifies CATSGSGISYEQYF. The chain joins TRBV15 to TRBJ2-7; D perhaps matches TRBD2 (5 bases). The CDR3 runs to 14 residues. The V end lost 6 bases, the J end lost 0 bases, and 12 bases lay between the germline ends. Germline lookup yields CDR1 LNHNV and CDR2 YYDKDF (reference sequence).

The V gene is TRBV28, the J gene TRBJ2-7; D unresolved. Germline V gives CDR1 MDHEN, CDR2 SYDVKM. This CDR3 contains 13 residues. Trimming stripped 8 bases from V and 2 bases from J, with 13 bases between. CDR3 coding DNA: TGTGCCAGCGCCACCCCGGCAACCTACGAGCAGTACTTC. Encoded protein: CASATPATYEQYF.

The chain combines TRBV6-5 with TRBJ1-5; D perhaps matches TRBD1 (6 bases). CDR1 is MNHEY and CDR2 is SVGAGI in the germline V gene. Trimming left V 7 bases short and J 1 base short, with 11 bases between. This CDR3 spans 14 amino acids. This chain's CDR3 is CASMGARSNQPQHF. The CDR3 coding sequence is TGTGCCAGCATGGGGGCGCGCAGCAATCAGCCCCAGCATTTT.

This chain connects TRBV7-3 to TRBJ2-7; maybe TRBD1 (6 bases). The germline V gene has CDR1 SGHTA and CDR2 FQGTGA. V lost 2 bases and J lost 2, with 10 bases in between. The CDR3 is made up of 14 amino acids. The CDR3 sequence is CASSLGRGTYEQYF. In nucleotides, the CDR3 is TGTGCCAGCAGCTTAGGCAGGGGCACCTACGAGCAGTACTTC.

As DNA, the CDR3 is TGTGCCAGCAGCACACCCAAAGGGGCGCTAGCCAAAAACATTCAGTACTTC. Amino acids: CASSTPKGALAKNIQYF. V gene TRBV21-1 combines with J gene TRBJ2-4; the D segment call TRBD1 is taken from the table without a DNA check. TRBV21-1 is a pseudogene locus. The CDR3 length is 17 residues.

The CDR3 loop reads CAFRYMNTEAFF. The CDR3 DNA is TGTGCCTTCCGATACATGAACACTGAAGCTTTCTTT. The chain uses TRBV7-2 and TRBJ1-1; D remains unclear. The CDR3 has 12 amino acids. CDR1 SGHTA and CDR2 FQGNSA come from the germline V gene. The ends were cut back, 11 bases at V and 0 bases at J, with 10 bases in the middle.

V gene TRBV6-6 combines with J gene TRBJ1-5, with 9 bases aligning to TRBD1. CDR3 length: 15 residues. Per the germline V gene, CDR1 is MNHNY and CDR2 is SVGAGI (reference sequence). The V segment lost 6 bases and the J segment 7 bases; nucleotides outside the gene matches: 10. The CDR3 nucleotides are TGTGCCAGCAGGCTCCGGGACAGGGTACAGCAGCCCCAGCATTTT. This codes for CASRLRDRVQQPQHF.

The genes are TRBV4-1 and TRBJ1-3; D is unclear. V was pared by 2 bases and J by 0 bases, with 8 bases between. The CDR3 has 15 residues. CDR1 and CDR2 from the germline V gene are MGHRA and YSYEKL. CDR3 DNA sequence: TGCGCCAGCAGCCAATCCGGAGCCTCTGGAAACACCATATATTTT. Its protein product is CASSQSGASGNTIYF.

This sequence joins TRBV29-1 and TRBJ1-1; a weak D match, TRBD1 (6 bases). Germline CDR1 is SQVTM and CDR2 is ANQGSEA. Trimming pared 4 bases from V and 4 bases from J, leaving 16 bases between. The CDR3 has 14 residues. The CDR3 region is CSVVRDKGSTEAFF. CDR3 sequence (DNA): TGCAGCGTTGTTCGGGACAAGGGGAGCACTGAAGCTTTCTTT. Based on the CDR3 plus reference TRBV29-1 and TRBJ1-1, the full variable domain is SAVISQKPSRDICQRGTSLTIQCQVDSQVTMMFWYRQQPGQSLTLIATANQGSEATYESGFVIDKFPISRPNLTFSTLTVSNMSPEDSSIYLCSVVRDKGSTEAFFGQGTRLTVV.

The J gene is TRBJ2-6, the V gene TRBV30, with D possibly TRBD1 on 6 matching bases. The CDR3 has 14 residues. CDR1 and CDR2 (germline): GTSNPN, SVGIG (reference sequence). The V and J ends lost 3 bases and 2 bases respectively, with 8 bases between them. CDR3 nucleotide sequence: TGTGCCTGGAGCTCAGGGGCTGGGGCCAACGTCCTGACTTTC. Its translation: CAWSSGAGANVLTF. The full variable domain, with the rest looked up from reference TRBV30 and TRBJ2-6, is SQTIHQWPATLVQPVGSPLSLECTVEGTSNPNLYWYRQAAGRGLQLLFYSVGIGQISSEVPQNLSASRPQDRQFILSSKKLLLSDSGFYLCAWSSGAGANVLTFGAGSRLTVL.

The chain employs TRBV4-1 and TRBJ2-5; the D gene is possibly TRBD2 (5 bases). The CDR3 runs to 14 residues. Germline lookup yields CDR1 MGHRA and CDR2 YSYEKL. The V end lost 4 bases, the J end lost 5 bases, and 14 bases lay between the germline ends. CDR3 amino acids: CASSLGWSGETQYF. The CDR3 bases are TGCGCCAGCAGCCTAGGCTGGTCGGGGGAGACCCAGTACTTC.

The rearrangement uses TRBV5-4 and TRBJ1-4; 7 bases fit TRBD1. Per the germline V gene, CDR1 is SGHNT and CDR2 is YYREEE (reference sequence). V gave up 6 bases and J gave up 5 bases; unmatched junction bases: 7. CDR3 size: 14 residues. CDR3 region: CASTRTGGNEKLFF. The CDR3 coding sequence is TGTGCCAGCACCCGGACAGGCGGGAATGAAAAACTGTTTTTT.

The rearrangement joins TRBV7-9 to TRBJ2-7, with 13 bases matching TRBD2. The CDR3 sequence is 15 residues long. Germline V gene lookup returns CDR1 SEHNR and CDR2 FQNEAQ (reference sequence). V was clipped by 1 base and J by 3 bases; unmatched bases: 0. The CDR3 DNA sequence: TGTGCCAGCAGCTTAGGACTAGCGGGGGGCTACGAGCAGTACTTC. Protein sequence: CASSLGLAGGYEQYF.

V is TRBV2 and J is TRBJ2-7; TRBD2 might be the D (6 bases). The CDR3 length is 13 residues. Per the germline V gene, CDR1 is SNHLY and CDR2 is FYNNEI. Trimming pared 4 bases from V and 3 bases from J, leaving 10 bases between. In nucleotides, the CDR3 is TGTGCCAGCAGTGGCGGGAACCTCTACGAGCAGTACTTC. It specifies CASSGGNLYEQYF. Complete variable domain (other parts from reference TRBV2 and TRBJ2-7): EPEVTQTPSHQVTQMGQEVILRCVPISNHLYFYWYRQILGQKVEFLVSFYNNEISEKSEIFDDQFSVERPDGSNFTLKIRSTKLEDSAMYFCASSGGNLYEQYFGPGTRLTVT.

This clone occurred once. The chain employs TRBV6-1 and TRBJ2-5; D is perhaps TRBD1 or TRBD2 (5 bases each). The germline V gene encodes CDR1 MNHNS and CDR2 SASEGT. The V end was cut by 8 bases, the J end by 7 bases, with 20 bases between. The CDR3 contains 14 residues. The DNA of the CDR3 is TGTGCCAGCGGGGGAGAGGTCTTGGGGGTGACCCAGTACTTC. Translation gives CASGGEVLGVTQYF.

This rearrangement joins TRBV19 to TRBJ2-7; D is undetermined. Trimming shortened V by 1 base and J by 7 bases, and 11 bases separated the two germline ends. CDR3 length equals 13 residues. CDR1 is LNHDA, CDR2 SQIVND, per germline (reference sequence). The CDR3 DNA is TGTGCCAGTAGTATAGCGGTAAACCGGGAGCAGTACTTC. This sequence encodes CASSIAVNREQYF.

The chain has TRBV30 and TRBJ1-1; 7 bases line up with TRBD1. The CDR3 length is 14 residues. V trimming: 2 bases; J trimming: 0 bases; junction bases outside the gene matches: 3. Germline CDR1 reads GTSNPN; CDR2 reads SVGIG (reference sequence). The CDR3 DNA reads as TGTGCCTGGAGTCCCGGGACAGTGAACACTGAAGCTTTCTTT. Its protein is CAWSPGTVNTEAFF. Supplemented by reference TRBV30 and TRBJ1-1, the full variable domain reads SQTIHQWPATLVQPVGSPLSLECTVEGTSNPNLYWYRQAAGRGLQLLFYSVGIGQISSEVPQNLSASRPQDRQFILSSKKLLLSDSGFYLCAWSPGTVNTEAFFGQGTRLTVV.

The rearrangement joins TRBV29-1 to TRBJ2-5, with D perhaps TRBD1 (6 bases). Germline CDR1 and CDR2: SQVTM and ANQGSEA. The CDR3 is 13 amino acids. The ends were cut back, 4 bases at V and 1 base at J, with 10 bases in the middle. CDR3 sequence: CSVVNRVQETQYF. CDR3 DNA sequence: TGCAGCGTTGTTAACAGGGTCCAAGAGACCCAGTACTTC. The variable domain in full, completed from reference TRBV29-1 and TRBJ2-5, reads SAVISQKPSRDICQRGTSLTIQCQVDSQVTMMFWYRQQPGQSLTLIATANQGSEATYESGFVIDKFPISRPNLTFSTLTVSNMSPEDSSIYLCSVVNRVQETQYFGPGTRLLVL.

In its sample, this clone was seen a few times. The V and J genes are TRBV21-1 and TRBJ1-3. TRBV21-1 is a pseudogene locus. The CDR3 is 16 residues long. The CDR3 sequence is CASSKRFPSSGNTIYF. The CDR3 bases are TGTGCCAGCAGCAAGCGTTTTCCTAGCTCTGGAAACACCATATATTTT.

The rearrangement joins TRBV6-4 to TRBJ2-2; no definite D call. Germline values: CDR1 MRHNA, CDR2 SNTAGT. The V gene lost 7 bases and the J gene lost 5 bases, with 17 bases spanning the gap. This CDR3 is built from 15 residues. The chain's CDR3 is CASTPDGVETGELFF. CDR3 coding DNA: TGTGCCAGCACCCCCGATGGGGTGGAGACCGGGGAGCTGTTTTTT.

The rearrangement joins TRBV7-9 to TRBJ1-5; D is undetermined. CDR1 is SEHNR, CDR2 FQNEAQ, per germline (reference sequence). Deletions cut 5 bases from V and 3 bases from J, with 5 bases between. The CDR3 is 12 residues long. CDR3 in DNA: TGTGCCAGCAGCGTGATCAATCAGCCCCAGCATTTT. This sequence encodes CASSVINQPQHF. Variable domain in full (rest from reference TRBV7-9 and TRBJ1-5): DTGVSQNPRHKITKRGQNVTFRCDPISEHNRLYWYRQTLGQGPEFLTYFQNEAQLEKSRLLSDRFSAERPKGSFSTLEIQRTEQGDSAMYLCASSVINQPQHFGDGTRLSIL.

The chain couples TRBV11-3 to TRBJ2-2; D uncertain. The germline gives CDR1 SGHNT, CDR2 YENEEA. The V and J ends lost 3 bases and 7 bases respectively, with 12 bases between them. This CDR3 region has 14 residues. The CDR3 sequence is CASSFLVDGGELFF. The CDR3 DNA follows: TGTGCCAGCAGCTTTCTAGTAGACGGCGGGGAGCTGTTTTTT.

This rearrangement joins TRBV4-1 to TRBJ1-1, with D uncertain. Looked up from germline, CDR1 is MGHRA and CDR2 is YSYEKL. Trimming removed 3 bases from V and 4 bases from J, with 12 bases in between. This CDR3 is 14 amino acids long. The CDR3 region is CASSQWSEVTEAFF. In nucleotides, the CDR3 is TGCGCCAGCAGCCAGTGGAGTGAGGTCACTGAAGCTTTCTTT.

CDR3 sequence: CASSLFSGRVLNSPLHF. The CDR3 DNA reads as TGTGCCAGCAGCTTATTCTCCGGGCGTGTGCTTAATTCACCCCTCCACTTT. The V gene is TRBV11-3, the J gene TRBJ1-6; D ambiguous. The V end was cut by 2 bases, the J end by 6 bases, with 17 bases between. This CDR3 region has 17 residues. From germline, CDR1 is SGHNT and CDR2 YENEEA.